The 9 T cell receptor beta chains reported below all come from one sample, sequenced in a study of blood T cells in healthy people across ages. Primed by a sample-barcoded 5' primer and a J-beta primer mix, a second PCR proceeded for about 6 to 11 cycles. TCRdb re-analysed the 5' RACE reads in MiXCR, keeping a single row per CDR3 protein. This sample has hundreds of thousands of distinct CDR3 sequences; 58% occur once, and the top ten carry 22%. The sample comprised blood. These receptors all stem from a man aged 25-45 years in good health.

The chain couples TRBV29-1 to TRBJ2-1, with TRBD2 identical over 11 bases. This CDR3 has 15 residues. With V trimmed by 7 bases and J by 3 bases, 8 bases remained unmatched. Germline V CDR1 and CDR2: SQVTM, ANQGSEA. CDR3 in amino acids: CSGLGLAEVYNEQFF. The CDR3 DNA reads as TGCAGCGGGCTGGGACTAGCGGAAGTCTACAATGAGCAGTTCTTC.

This clonotype was counted a few times. This chain uses TRBV12-3 or TRBV12-4 with TRBJ2-3, with D hard to call. V shed 7 bases and J shed 3 bases, with 8 bases lying between them. The CDR3 has 12 amino acids. The CDR3 loop is CASKGSTDTQYF. The CDR3 coding sequence is TGTGCCAGCAAAGGCTCGACAGATACGCAGTATTTT.

This clonotype occurred a few times. This chain connects TRBV10-1 to TRBJ1-6; D gene ambiguous. The CDR3 has 13 amino acids. The V gene's germline CDR1 is WNHNN and CDR2 SYGVQD (reference sequence). V shed 4 bases and J shed 3 bases, with 4 bases lying between them. CDR3 sequence (DNA): TGCGCCAGCAGTGTCGGCTATAATTCACCCCTCCACTTT. This translates into CASSVGYNSPLHF.

As for this clonotype: Compared with germline, one end of the junction differs, possibly owing to a read error. The chain carries TRBV12-3 or TRBV12-4 and TRBJ1-1, with D possibly being TRBD1 (6 bases). This CDR3 has 14 amino acids. The CDR3 DNA is TGTGCCGGCAGCCAGGGGCGGGGGTACACTGAAGCTTTCTTT. This codes for CAGSQGRGYTEAFF.

J is TRBJ2-2 and V is TRBV12-3 or TRBV12-4; either TRBD1 or TRBD2 may fit D (7 bases each). The CDR3 is 16 residues long. Trimming removed 5 bases from V and 1 base from J, with 14 bases in between. CDR3 DNA: TGTGCCAGCAGTAAAGCGGGACAGATGAACACCGGGGAGCTGTTTTTT. Translated: CASSKAGQMNTGELFF.

The V call is TRBV10-2, the J call TRBJ2-1; no reliable D call. The V and J ends lost 2 bases and 7 bases respectively, with 30 bases between them. Germline V CDR1 and CDR2: WSHSY, SAAADI. The CDR3 totals 20 residues. In nucleotides, the CDR3 is TGCGCCAGCAGTGAGCATCGTATAATCCTCCTAATTTTGGTCTTGAATGAGCAGTTCTTC. It translates to CASSEHRIILLILVLNEQFF.

This clonotype appeared once. The chain is built from TRBV28 and TRBJ2-7, with TRBD2 as a possible D gene (5 bases). This CDR3 comprises 17 residues. V lost 6 bases to trimming and J lost 2 bases, with 23 bases between them. Germline values: CDR1 MDHEN, CDR2 SYDVKM. CDR3 loop: CASSLTFGNAAAYEQYF. The CDR3 DNA follows: TGTGCCAGCAGCTTAACCTTCGGGAACGCCGCAGCCTACGAGCAGTACTTC.

This clonotype was observed once. The rearrangement links TRBV4-1 to TRBJ1-1, with no clear D. There are 14 residues in the CDR3. V lost 1 base, J lost 1 base, and 7 bases lay in between. The germline V gene encodes CDR1 MGHRA and CDR2 YSYEKL. This chain's CDR3 is CASSQGVENTEAFF. CDR3 sequence (DNA): TGCGCCAGCAGCCAAGGGGTGGAGAACACTGAAGCTTTCTTT.

This clonotype was seen only once. Given a much more abundant clone one base away, this may be a read error. The V and J genes are TRBV29-1 and TRBJ2-4, with D possibly matching TRBD1 (7 bases). The J call may be incorrect, as the DNA end agrees better with TRBJ2-7. Germline V gene data show CDR1 as SQVTM and CDR2 as ANQGSEA. The CDR3 spans 15 residues. The CDR3 spells CSVPQQGRLSYEQYF. The CDR3 DNA follows: TGCAGCGTCCCACAACAGGGGAGGTTAAGCTACGAGCAGTACTTC.